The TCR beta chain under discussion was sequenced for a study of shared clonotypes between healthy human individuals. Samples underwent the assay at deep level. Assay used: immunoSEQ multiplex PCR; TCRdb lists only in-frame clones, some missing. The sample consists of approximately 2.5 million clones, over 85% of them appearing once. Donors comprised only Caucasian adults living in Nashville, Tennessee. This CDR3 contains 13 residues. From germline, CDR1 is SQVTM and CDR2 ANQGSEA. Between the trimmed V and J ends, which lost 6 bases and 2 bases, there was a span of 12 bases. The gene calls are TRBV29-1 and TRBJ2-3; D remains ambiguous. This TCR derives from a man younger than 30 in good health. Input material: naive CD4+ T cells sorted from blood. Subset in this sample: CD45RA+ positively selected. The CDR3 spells CSVDRDFTDTQYF. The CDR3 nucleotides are TGCAGCGTGGACCGAGACTTCACAGATACGCAGTATTTT.